The 6 T cell receptor beta chains below all came from one sample that was sequenced in a study of blood T cell repertoires in COVID-19. Sequencing was performed with immunoSEQ multiplex PCR; in TCRdb, only in-frame clones are kept and a portion is missing. The sample shows 250,000 to 350,000 clones, roughly 87% of them seen only once. The specimen was peripheral blood. These receptors were taken from a young man with active or convalescent COVID-19.

This rearrangement joins TRBV5-1 to TRBJ2-2; 8 nucleotides line up with TRBD2. V lost 1 base to trimming and J lost 8 bases; unmatched junction nucleotides: 10. The CDR3 has 16 amino acids. CDR1 is SGHRS, CDR2 YFSETQ, per germline. The chain's CDR3 is CASSLSTSVSHGELFF. The CDR3 DNA follows: TGCGCCAGCAGCTTGTCGACTAGCGTTTCGCATGGGGAGCTGTTTTTT. Drawing the rest from reference TRBV5-1 and TRBJ2-2, the complete variable domain is KAGVTQTPRYLIKTRGQQVTLSCSPISGHRSVSWYQQTPGQGLQFLFEYFSETQRNKGNFPGRFSGRQFSNSRSEMNVSTLELGDSALYLCASSLSTSVSHGELFFGEGSRLTVL.

The chain couples TRBV7-2 to TRBJ2-1; 11 bases line up with TRBD2. CDR3 length equals 14 residues. The V gene's germline CDR1 is SGHTA and CDR2 FQGNSA. V was pared by 3 bases and J by 8 bases, with 3 bases of the junction left unmatched. The CDR3: CASSFLAGGYEQFF. The CDR3 DNA reads TGTGCCAGCAGCTTTCTAGCGGGGGGCTATGAGCAGTTCTTC.

The chain combines TRBV6-2 or TRBV6-3 with TRBJ1-5, with D tentatively TRBD1 (5 bases). V shed 3 bases and J shed 6 bases, with 9 bases lying between them. The V gene's germline CDR1 is MNHEY and CDR2 SVGEGT. The CDR3 is 13 residues long. The CDR3: CASSYWGVQPQHF. The CDR3, as DNA: TGTGCCAGCAGTTATTGGGGGGTTCAGCCCCAGCATTTT.

This chain connects TRBV10-1 to TRBJ2-3; unclear D gene. Germline CDR1 reads WNHNN; CDR2 reads SYGVQD (reference sequence). The CDR3 totals 11 residues. Deletions cut 8 bases from V and 6 bases from J, with 9 bases between. The CDR3 region has the DNA TGCGCCAGCTCCGAGTATGATACGCAGTATTTT. It specifies CASSEYDTQYF.

This clone was seen only once. The chain couples TRBV27 to TRBJ1-5; D gene uncertain. The germline gives CDR1 MNHEY, CDR2 SMNVEV (reference sequence). V was cut by 3 bases and J by 3 bases, with 6 bases left in between. The CDR3 length is 13 residues. CDR3 nucleotides: TGTGCCAGCAGTTTTCGTTTCAATCAGCCCCAGCATTTT. Protein sequence: CASSFRFNQPQHF.

There are a few counts of this clone. The V and J genes are TRBV29-1 and TRBJ1-2; 10 bases are shared with TRBD1. Germline assignment: CDR1 SQVTM and CDR2 ANQGSEA. Losses at the gene ends were 3 bases for V and 7 bases for J; bases not matched to a gene: 2. This CDR3 has 12 amino acids. The CDR3 protein is CSVEDRGGGYTF. CDR3 sequence (DNA): TGCAGCGTTGAGGACAGGGGGGGTGGCTACACCTTC.